Below, 31 T cell receptor beta chains from the same sample are listed, as sequenced in a study of cytomegalovirus exposure and HLA in healthy donors. This table comes from immunoSEQ multiplex PCR, and its TCRdb copy is limited to in-frame clones, with some not included. The data hold about 160,000 clones, with approximately 87% observed a single time. Material: PBMCs. The source of these receptors is a woman aged 25 to 39 in good health and CMV-seronegative.

The chain recombines TRBV28 with TRBJ2-5, with 7 bases aligning to TRBD1. V lost 4 bases, J lost 4 bases, and 15 bases stayed unmatched. The CDR3 spans 17 residues. Germline V lookup: CDR1 MDHEN, CDR2 SYDVKM. The chain's CDR3 is CASSSTGFSSGRETQYF. Written as DNA, the CDR3 is TGTGCCAGCAGTTCGACAGGGTTTTCGAGTGGTAGAGAGACCCAGTACTTC.

The chain joins TRBV28 to TRBJ1-2; no reliable D call. The CDR3 covers 11 residues. Germline V lookup: CDR1 MDHEN, CDR2 SYDVKM. V was clipped by 7 bases and J by 5 bases, with 8 bases between them. CDR3 nucleotide sequence: TGTGCCAGCACGGGTCTTTATGGCTACACCTTC. Amino acids: CASTGLYGYTF.

The gene calls are TRBV7-3 and TRBJ1-1, with D perhaps TRBD1 (5 bases). Trimming removed 1 base at V and 5 bases at J, with 8 bases between. The CDR3 is made up of 13 amino acids. Per the germline V gene, CDR1 is SGHTA and CDR2 is FQGTGA. CDR3 in DNA: TGTGCCAGCAGCTTAAAGGGGATAACTGAAGCTTTCTTT. Its protein product is CASSLKGITEAFF. The complete variable domain, with remaining parts taken from reference TRBV7-3 and TRBJ1-1, reads GAGVSQTPSNKVTEKGKYVELRCDPISGHTALYWYRQSLGQGPEFLIYFQGTGAADDSGLPNDRFFAVRPEGSVSTLKIQRTERGDSAVYLCASSLKGITEAFFGQGTRLTVV.

The chain is built from TRBV4-2 and TRBJ2-6; D is uncertain. The length of the CDR3 is 14 residues. Trimming removed 5 bases from V and 1 base from J, with 6 bases in between. CDR1 and CDR2 from the germline V gene are LGHNA and YNFKEQ. CDR3 in DNA: TGTGCCAGCAGCGATCAGTCTGGGGCCAACGTCCTGACTTTC. It codes for CASSDQSGANVLTF.

This sequence joins TRBV27 and TRBJ2-5; 7 bases line up with TRBD1. With V trimmed by 7 bases and J by 4 bases, 6 bases remained unmatched. Germline V lookup: CDR1 MNHEY, CDR2 SMNVEV (reference sequence). The CDR3 loop spans 13 amino acids. CDR3 nucleotide sequence: TGTGCCAGCATCAGACAGGGCCGAGAGACCCAGTACTTC. Residues: CASIRQGRETQYF.

The chain has TRBV2 and TRBJ2-7; D ambiguous. The germline gives CDR1 SNHLY, CDR2 FYNNEI. V lost 4 bases to trimming and J lost 4 bases, with 5 bases between them. This CDR3 spans 11 amino acids. CDR3 residues: CASSAQYEQYF. For the CDR3, the DNA is TGTGCCAGCAGTGCCCAATACGAGCAGTACTTC.

The gene calls are TRBV20-1 and TRBJ2-1; D possibly corresponds to TRBD1 (6 bases). Germline lookup yields CDR1 DFQATT and CDR2 SNEGSKA (reference sequence). CDR3 length: 11 amino acids. V lost 8 bases, J lost 7 bases, and 12 bases lay in between. The CDR3 sequence is CSTYRANEQFF. The CDR3 DNA follows: TGCAGTACATACAGGGCAAATGAGCAGTTCTTC.

Only one count was recorded for this clone. This chain connects TRBV6-5 to TRBJ1-2, with a tentative D call TRBD1 (5 bases). Germline assignment: CDR1 MNHEY and CDR2 SVGAGI. Trimming left V 5 bases short and J 6 bases short, with 10 bases between. The length of the CDR3 is 12 residues. CDR3 residues: CASSGGGNGYTF. The CDR3 nucleotides are TGTGCCAGCAGTGGGGGAGGGAATGGCTACACCTTC.

V and J are TRBV11-1 and TRBJ2-4; 10 positions agree with TRBD2. The V and J ends lost 2 bases and 6 bases, in that order; junction bases with no gene match: 4. The CDR3 covers 15 residues. The germline gives CDR1 SGHAT, CDR2 FQDESV (reference sequence). CDR3 residues: CASSLPSGGANIQYF. CDR3 bases: TGTGCCAGCAGCTTACCTAGCGGGGGAGCAAACATTCAGTACTTC.

This chain links TRBV9 with TRBJ1-1; D is possibly TRBD1 (6 bases). The CDR3 is 16 residues long. V was trimmed by 1 base and J by 3 bases, leaving 16 bases between them. Germline lookup yields CDR1 SGDLS and CDR2 YYNGEE. CDR3 loop: CASSVLSGAGDTEAFF. For the CDR3, the DNA is TGTGCCAGCAGCGTATTATCGGGGGCGGGGGACACTGAAGCTTTCTTT.

V and J are TRBV5-6 and TRBJ1-4; D remains ambiguous. Germline loops: CDR1 SGHDT, CDR2 YYEEEE. This CDR3 has 15 residues. Trimming stripped 2 bases from V and 0 bases from J, with 8 bases between. CDR3 DNA sequence: TGTGCCAGCAGCTTAAAGACACCAACTAATGAAAAACTGTTTTTT. This encodes CASSLKTPTNEKLFF.

The chain joins TRBV29-1 to TRBJ2-1; TRBD1 agrees at 10 bases. The CDR3 sequence is 12 residues long. V lost 7 bases, J lost 15 bases, and 12 bases stayed unmatched. Germline V lookup: CDR1 SQVTM, CDR2 ANQGSEA. Here the CDR3 DNA reads TGCAGCGCAGCAATAGACAGGGGGCGTCCGTTCTTC. This sequence encodes CSAAIDRGRPFF.

The chain employs TRBV29-1 and TRBJ2-2, with 10 bases identical to TRBD2. Germline V gene lookup returns CDR1 SQVTM and CDR2 ANQGSEA. The V and J ends lost 7 bases and 6 bases, in that order; junction bases with no gene match: 2. The CDR3 length is 12 residues. The CDR3, as DNA: TGCAGCGGGACTAGCGGCGCCGGGGAGCTGTTTTTT. Protein: CSGTSGAGELFF.

A few counts support this clone. The chain is built from TRBV10-3 and TRBJ2-1, with D tentatively TRBD1 (6 bases). With 4 bases removed from V and 6 bases from J, the gap between germline ends came to 7 bases. CDR1 and CDR2 (germline): ENHRY, SYGVKD. There are 12 residues in the CDR3. The CDR3 reads CAISGGGNEQFF. CDR3 coding DNA: TGTGCCATCAGTGGAGGGGGCAATGAGCAGTTCTTC.

The CDR3 sequence is CASSLGPRDGAPLHF. CDR3 DNA sequence: TGTGCCAGCAGCTTAGGACCTCGGGACGGGGCACCCCTCCACTTT. This sequence joins TRBV7-6 and TRBJ1-6; a weak D match, TRBD1 (5 bases). Germline V gene lookup returns CDR1 SGHVS and CDR2 FNYEAQ. The CDR3 runs to 15 residues. The V and J ends lost 1 base and 11 bases respectively, with 15 bases between them. Full variable domain (missing parts from reference TRBV7-6 and TRBJ1-6): GAGVSQSPRYKVTKRGQDVALRCDPISGHVSLYWYRQALGQGPEFLTYFNYEAQQDKSGLPNDRFSAERPEGSISTLTIQRTEQRDSAMYRCASSLGPRDGAPLHFGNGTRLTVT.

V is TRBV20-1 and J is TRBJ1-2, with 9 bases that match TRBD1. V was clipped by 5 bases and J by 7 bases; unmatched bases: 2. Looked up from germline, CDR1 is DFQATT and CDR2 is SNEGSKA (reference sequence). The CDR3 consists of 11 residues. The CDR3 is CSAGQGTGYTF. The DNA for the CDR3 is TGCAGTGCTGGACAGGGGACTGGCTACACCTTC.

The J gene is TRBJ2-3, the V gene TRBV15; possibly TRBD1 for D (6 bases). V lost 1 base and J lost 6, with 14 bases in between. The germline V gene encodes CDR1 LNHNV and CDR2 YYDKDF (reference sequence). The CDR3 loop spans 15 amino acids. This CDR3 reads CATSRGAAQGDTQYF. The CDR3 DNA reads TGTGCCACCAGCAGAGGAGCGGCGCAGGGGGATACGCAGTATTTT.

The chain uses TRBV7-2 and TRBJ1-5; tentatively, D is TRBD1 (6 bases). The V end was cut by 5 bases, the J end by 6 bases, with 20 bases between. The germline V gene encodes CDR1 SGHTA and CDR2 FQGNSA. The CDR3 is made up of 16 amino acids. CDR3 amino acids: CASSPTIRGASQPQHF. The CDR3 DNA sequence: TGTGCCAGCAGCCCGACTATTAGGGGGGCGTCTCAGCCCCAGCATTTT.

This clone was seen a single time. This chain joins TRBV6-5 and TRBJ1-5; 9 bases align to TRBD1. In germline, CDR1 is MNHEY, CDR2 SVGAGI. The V gene end was trimmed by 6 bases and the J gene end by 5 bases; junction bases not matched to a gene: 5. This CDR3 spans 14 amino acids. In nucleotides, the CDR3 is TGTGCCAGCAGGGGGACAGGGTCGGATCAGCCCCAGCATTTT. This gives the protein CASRGTGSDQPQHF.

The chain recombines TRBV6-1 with TRBJ1-4; D is uncertain. Germline-derived CDR1 and CDR2 are MNHNS and SASEGT. V lost 1 base, J lost 7 bases, and 7 bases lay in between. CDR3 size: 13 residues. DNA for the CDR3: TGTGCCAGCAGTGAAGTGGAGGTTGAAAAACTGTTTTTT. This gives the protein CASSEVEVEKLFF.

This sequence joins TRBV6-1 and TRBJ2-7; 9 nucleotides line up with TRBD1. Germline loops: CDR1 MNHNS, CDR2 SASEGT. The CDR3 is 14 residues long. Trimming took 7 bases from V and 5 from J; bases not matched to a gene: 9. The DNA for the CDR3 is TGTGCCAGCAAGATGATGACAGGGGGAGACGAGCAGTACTTC. Its translation: CASKMMTGGDEQYF.

The chain uses TRBV7-2 and TRBJ1-1, with D possibly matching TRBD1 (5 bases). V was trimmed by 2 bases and J by 2 bases, leaving 18 bases between them. This CDR3 region has 17 residues. CDR1 SGHTA and CDR2 FQGNSA come from the germline V gene. The CDR3 region is CASSLIFTGQSNTEAFF. CDR3 in DNA: TGTGCCAGCAGCTTAATCTTCACCGGACAATCCAACACTGAAGCTTTCTTT.

The V gene is TRBV15, the J gene TRBJ1-1, with D unresolved. Germline loops: CDR1 LNHNV, CDR2 YYDKDF (reference sequence). The CDR3 spans 15 residues. The V and J ends lost 0 bases and 0 bases respectively, with 8 bases between them. CDR3 region: CATSREDLVNTEAFF. The CDR3 DNA is TGTGCCACCAGCAGAGAGGATTTAGTGAACACTGAAGCTTTCTTT.

This clone was observed a single time. The chain recombines TRBV2 with TRBJ1-6, with a weak D call TRBD1 (6 bases). Germline CDR1 SNHLY, CDR2 FYNNEI. The germline V and J ends were trimmed by 10 bases and 5 bases, with 12 bases remaining between them. This CDR3 is built from 13 residues. The CDR3, as DNA: TGTGCCACCCTGGACAGCAATAATTCACCCCTCCACTTT. Translating gives CATLDSNNSPLHF.

The rearrangement uses TRBV6-1 and TRBJ1-3; D is uncertain. V lost 6 bases to trimming and J lost 1 base, with 4 bases between them. The CDR3 runs 12 residues. Germline V gene lookup returns CDR1 MNHNS and CDR2 SASEGT. The CDR3 DNA follows: TGTGCCAGCAGGACATCTGGAAACACCATATATTTT. Protein: CASRTSGNTIYF.

Comment on this clone: The same CDR3 is also encoded by other DNA sequences in this sample. The rearrangement joins TRBV7-9 to TRBJ2-3; D remains unclear. V was trimmed by 5 bases and J by 0 bases, leaving 3 bases between them. Germline CDR1 SEHNR, CDR2 FQNEAQ (reference sequence). The CDR3 has 12 residues. The chain's CDR3 is CASSLSTDTQYF. In DNA form, the CDR3 reads TGTGCCAGCAGCCTCAGCACAGATACGCAGTATTTT.

This chain uses TRBV5-5 with TRBJ2-7; 8 bases agree with TRBD2. After removal of 4 bases from V and 2 bases from J, the junction contained 8 bases not matched to a gene. Per germline, CDR1 SGHKS and CDR2 YYEKEE (reference sequence). The CDR3 loop spans 15 amino acids. The CDR3 loop is CASSGRGGPTYEQYF. Here the CDR3 DNA reads TGTGCCAGCAGCGGCCGCGGGGGGCCGACCTACGAGCAGTACTTC.

This chain uses TRBV19 with TRBJ1-1; TRBD1 matches at 7 bases. Trimming removed 7 bases from V and 0 bases from J; junction bases left unmatched: 2. Germline-derived CDR1 and CDR2 are LNHDA and SQIVND (reference sequence). The CDR3 length is 13 residues. For the CDR3, the DNA is TGTGCCAGTACGGACAGGCTGAACACTGAAGCTTTCTTT. Translated: CASTDRLNTEAFF.

This chain connects TRBV6-1 to TRBJ2-7, with TRBD1 matching 7 bases. With V trimmed by 7 bases and J by 3 bases, 12 bases remained unmatched. There are 15 residues in the CDR3. The germline gives CDR1 MNHNS, CDR2 SASEGT. The CDR3, as DNA: TGTGCCAGCAAACCGACAGGGCCCCCCGGCTACGAGCAGTACTTC. Protein: CASKPTGPPGYEQYF.

J is TRBJ2-1 and V is TRBV11-2; 9 bases agree with TRBD2. Germline values: CDR1 SGHAT, CDR2 FQNNGV. The junction had 14 bases not matched to a gene; V was cut back by 6 bases and J by 5 bases. The CDR3 contains 17 residues. In DNA form, the CDR3 reads TGTGCCAGCAGTACAGGGCTAGCGGGGCAATACGACAATGAGCAGTTCTTC. It codes for CASSTGLAGQYDNEQFF.

This sequence joins TRBV27 and TRBJ2-4; TRBD2 aligns across 7 bases. The J segment lost 1 base and the V segment lost 11 bases, leaving 11 bases of the junction unmatched. The germline V gene has CDR1 MNHEY and CDR2 SMNVEV (reference sequence). The CDR3 has 15 residues. The CDR3 reads CAQNGSGVAKNIQYF. CDR3 DNA: TGTGCCCAAAACGGCAGCGGGGTCGCCAAAAACATTCAGTACTTC.